These 7 T cell receptor beta chains were all obtained from the same sample, sequenced in a study of shared clonotypes between healthy human individuals. Selected positively for CCR7 and CD45RO-negative, naive CD8 cells excluded terminally differentiated effector memory CD45RA+ cells. The data were produced by immunoSEQ multiplex PCR, yet TCRdb's version contains in-frame clones alone and is incomplete. Of 2 million or so clones in the sample, about 95% are singletons; the top ten hold around 1.1%. Specimen: naive CD8+ T cells sorted from blood. These receptors all come from a young man in good health.

The sample holds one count of this clone. The chain recombines TRBV6-5 with TRBJ2-5; the D is unclear. The CDR3 sequence is 13 residues long. Germline V gene lookup returns CDR1 MNHEY and CDR2 SVGAGI. With 7 bases removed from V and 7 bases from J, the gap between germline ends came to 16 bases. The CDR3 sequence is CASTGVLRGTQYF. Here the CDR3 DNA reads TGTGCCAGCACTGGGGTCCTGAGAGGGACCCAGTACTTC.

Points on this clone: Other DNA sequences of this sample code for an identical CDR3. The V gene is TRBV19, the J gene TRBJ2-1; D perhaps matches TRBD1 (6 bases). The CDR3 covers 12 residues. V lost 3 bases and J 10 bases, leaving 10 bases between the germline ends. Germline lookup yields CDR1 LNHDA and CDR2 SQIVND (reference sequence). The CDR3 sequence: CASSIQGYEQFF. The CDR3 nucleotides read TGTGCCAGTAGTATCCAGGGGTACGAGCAGTTCTTC. The variable domain in full, completed from reference TRBV19 and TRBJ2-1, reads DGGITQSPKYLFRKEGQNVTLSCEQNLNHDAMYWYRQDPGQGLRLIYYSQIVNDFQKGDIAEGYSVSREKKESFPLTVTSAQKNPTAFYLCASSIQGYEQFFGPGTRLTVL.

The chain recombines TRBV10-2 with TRBJ2-2; D possibly corresponds to TRBD1 (5 bases). Trimming left V 7 bases short and J 5 bases short, with 11 bases between. Germline CDR1 WSHSY, CDR2 SAAADI. There are 13 residues in the CDR3. CDR3 nucleotides: TGCGCCAGCAAGGGGTCGGAGACCGGGGAGCTGTTTTTT. Residues: CASKGSETGELFF.

This clone was observed a single time. The chain is built from TRBV7-9 and TRBJ2-7; D unclear. Germline V CDR1 and CDR2: SEHNR, FQNEAQ (reference sequence). V was trimmed by 5 bases and J by 4 bases, leaving 6 bases between them. This CDR3 is 11 amino acids long. The CDR3 is CASSKLYEQYF. The DNA of the CDR3 is TGTGCCAGCAGCAAACTGTACGAGCAGTACTTC.

The chain joins TRBV11-2 to TRBJ1-1; D is unresolved. V was trimmed by 5 bases and J by 1 base, leaving 11 bases between them. There are 14 residues in the CDR3. In germline, CDR1 is SGHAT, CDR2 FQNNGV. In DNA, the CDR3 is TGTGCCAGCAGCGACGATTGGGGGAACACTGAAGCTTTCTTT. This translates into CASSDDWGNTEAFF. The variable domain in full, completed from reference TRBV11-2 and TRBJ1-1, reads EAGVAQSPRYKIIEKRQSVAFWCNPISGHATLYWYQQILGQGPKLLIQFQNNGVVDDSQLPKDRFSAERLKGVDSTLKIQPAKLEDSAVYLCASSDDWGNTEAFFGQGTRLTVV.

V is TRBV15 and J is TRBJ2-7, with 9 positions matching TRBD2. CDR3 length: 15 amino acids. The J segment lost 2 bases and the V segment lost 5 bases, leaving 7 bases of the junction unmatched. Germline values: CDR1 LNHNV, CDR2 YYDKDF (reference sequence). DNA for the CDR3: TGTGCCACCAGCGGCGGGAGGGCGGTCCCCTACGAGCAGTACTTC. Translating it yields CATSGGRAVPYEQYF.

This clone has just a few counts. This chain's CDR3 is CASSLAGANEQYF. The CDR3 region has the DNA TGTGCCAGCAGCTTAGCCGGGGCGAACGAGCAGTACTTC. This chain links TRBV7-6 with TRBJ2-7; possibly TRBD1 or TRBD2 for D (5 bases each). CDR1 SGHVS and CDR2 FNYEAQ come from the germline V gene. This CDR3 has 13 residues. Trimming shortened V by 0 bases and J by 5 bases, and 8 bases separated the two germline ends.